The rows below give T cell receptor beta chains drawn from one sample of a study of post-analysis software for immune sequencing data. A single record per CDR3 protein comes from TCRdb applying MiXCR to the PCR reads. Found here are roughly 570,000 distinct CDR3 sequences, around 31% of them singletons; the top ten hold around 5.9%. The sample taken for sequencing was blood. These TCRs come from a girl aged 2-17 years with multiple sclerosis. CDR3s include the opening cysteine and the closing phenylalanine or tryptophan. D genes are given only for firm matches. Rows give clone size only sometimes, using once, few, many, or a class for an expanded clone.

clone_size: .; d_call: .; j_call: TRBJ2-2; v_call: TRBV6-2/TRBV6-3; cdr3_aa: CASSYSRVNTGELFF; cdr3_nt: TGTGCCAGCAGTTACTCGAGGGTGAACACCGGGGAGCTGTTTTTT
clone_size: few; d_call: TRBD1; j_call: TRBJ2-1; v_call: TRBV10-2; cdr3_aa: CASSESPGQGSRAIGEQFF; cdr3_nt: TGCGCCAGCAGTGAGTCCCCGGGACAGGGTAGTAGGGCAATTGGTGAGCAGTTCTTC
clone_size: .; d_call: .; j_call: TRBJ2-1; v_call: TRBV3-1; cdr3_aa: CASSQRGGVGYNEQFF; cdr3_nt: TGTGCCAGCAGCCAGAGAGGGGGGGTTGGATACAATGAGCAGTTCTTC
clone_size: few; d_call: .; j_call: TRBJ2-7; v_call: TRBV4-1; cdr3_aa: CASSQGPTSSYEQYF; cdr3_nt: TGCGCCAGCAGCCAGGGACCGACTAGTTCCTACGAGCAGTACTTC
clone_size: .; d_call: .; j_call: TRBJ2-2; v_call: TRBV29-1; cdr3_aa: CSVRQYPNTGELFF; cdr3_nt: TGCAGCGTTCGACAGTACCCTAACACCGGGGAGCTGTTTTTT
clone_size: few; d_call: .; j_call: TRBJ2-7; v_call: TRBV7-9; cdr3_aa: CASSSSTIYEQYF; cdr3_nt: TGTGCCAGCAGCTCTTCCACTATATACGAGCAGTACTTC
clone_size: .; d_call: .; j_call: TRBJ2-7; v_call: TRBV20-1; cdr3_aa: CGEGLRQVEQYF; cdr3_nt: TGCGGTGAGGGACTGCGACAGGTTGAGCAGTACTTC
clone_size: once; d_call: .; j_call: TRBJ2-1; v_call: TRBV5-6; cdr3_aa: CASSLFLGGKYNEQFF; cdr3_nt: TGTGCCAGCAGCCTTTTCCTAGGGGGAAAGTACAATGAGCAGTTCTTC
clone_size: .; d_call: .; j_call: TRBJ2-4; v_call: TRBV5-6; cdr3_aa: CASSAGVSSYVAKNIQYF; cdr3_nt: TGTGCCAGCAGCGCCGGGGTCTCTTCTTATGTAGCCAAAAACATTCAGTACTTC
clone_size: .; d_call: TRBD1; j_call: TRBJ2-2; v_call: TRBV6-1; cdr3_aa: CASTIRDRAGELFF; cdr3_nt: TGTGCCAGCACTATCCGGGACAGGGCCGGGGAGCTGTTTTTT
clone_size: .; d_call: TRBD1; j_call: TRBJ2-5; v_call: TRBV3-1; cdr3_aa: CASSRTGTVQETQYF; cdr3_nt: TGTGCCAGCAGCCGGACCGGGACAGTCCAAGAGACCCAGTACTTC
clone_size: .; d_call: .; j_call: TRBJ2-7; v_call: TRBV6-6; cdr3_aa: CASSYSEDANSYEQYF; cdr3_nt: TGTGCCAGCAGTTACTCCGAGGACGCGAACTCCTACGAGCAGTACTTC
clone_size: .; d_call: .; j_call: TRBJ2-3; v_call: TRBV5-1; cdr3_aa: CASTPGGGSGDTQYF; cdr3_nt: TGCGCCAGCACCCCTGGAGGAGGGTCTGGAGATACGCAGTATTTT
clone_size: .; d_call: TRBD2; j_call: TRBJ2-5; v_call: TRBV10-2; cdr3_aa: CASSEKSGGAEETQYF; cdr3_nt: TGCGCCAGCAGTGAGAAGTCGGGGGGGGCCGAAGAGACCCAGTACTTC
clone_size: .; d_call: .; j_call: TRBJ2-5; v_call: TRBV20-1; cdr3_aa: CSAREIRRGETQYF; cdr3_nt: TGCAGTGCCCGGGAGATCAGGCGGGGAGAGACCCAGTACTTC
clone_size: once; d_call: TRBD1; j_call: TRBJ2-3; v_call: TRBV20-1; cdr3_aa: CSSTAGTGGGSTDTQYF; cdr3_nt: TGCAGCTCCACGGCCGGGACAGGGGGGGGAAGCACAGATACGCAGTATTTT
clone_size: .; d_call: .; j_call: TRBJ1-1; v_call: TRBV27; cdr3_aa: CASRRDGAEAFF; cdr3_nt: TGTGCCAGCAGAAGGGACGGCGCTGAAGCTTTCTTT
clone_size: few; d_call: .; j_call: TRBJ2-1; v_call: TRBV20-1; cdr3_aa: CSATRRTTYNEQFF; cdr3_nt: TGCAGTGCTACCCGACGGACTACCTACAATGAGCAGTTCTTC
clone_size: many; d_call: .; j_call: TRBJ2-7; v_call: TRBV29-1; cdr3_aa: CSVTGKSDYEQYF; cdr3_nt: TGCAGCGTTACAGGGAAATCCGACTACGAGCAGTACTTC
clone_size: few; d_call: .; j_call: TRBJ1-2; v_call: TRBV28; cdr3_aa: CASRDQRWGHTF; cdr3_nt: TGTGCCAGCAGGGATCAACGATGGGGCCACACCTTC
clone_size: .; d_call: TRBD1; j_call: TRBJ2-1; v_call: TRBV6-1; cdr3_aa: CASSEAPGGIYEQFF; cdr3_nt: TGTGCCAGCAGTGAAGCGCCAGGGGGCATCTATGAGCAGTTCTTC
clone_size: .; d_call: .; j_call: TRBJ2-3; v_call: TRBV12-3/TRBV12-4; cdr3_aa: CASTRGTTDAQYF; cdr3_nt: TGTGCCAGCACTAGGGGTACCACAGATGCGCAGTATTTT
clone_size: .; d_call: TRBD1; j_call: TRBJ2-7; v_call: TRBV6-2/TRBV6-3; cdr3_aa: CASRDAGTVYEQYF; cdr3_nt: TGTGCCAGCAGGGATGCCGGGACAGTCTACGAGCAGTACTTC
clone_size: few; d_call: TRBD1; j_call: TRBJ2-5; v_call: TRBV15; cdr3_aa: CATSSTSGQGAQETQYF; cdr3_nt: TGTGCCACCAGCAGTACCTCAGGACAGGGGGCCCAAGAGACCCAGTACTTC
clone_size: .; d_call: .; j_call: TRBJ2-7; v_call: TRBV5-1; cdr3_aa: CASSFGPTYEQYF; cdr3_nt: TGCGCCAGCAGCTTTGGGCCGACCTACGAGCAGTACTTC
clone_size: .; d_call: .; j_call: TRBJ2-6; v_call: TRBV7-2; cdr3_aa: CASSKGYSGANVLTF; cdr3_nt: TGTGCCAGCAGCAAGGGGTACTCTGGGGCCAACGTCCTGACTTTC
clone_size: many; d_call: .; j_call: TRBJ2-5; v_call: TRBV7-6; cdr3_aa: CASSLAVPETQYF; cdr3_nt: TGTGCCAGCAGCTTAGCGGTCCCAGAGACCCAGTACTTC
clone_size: many; d_call: TRBD2; j_call: TRBJ2-3; v_call: TRBV10-1; cdr3_aa: CASSGAGLAGRTPVDTQYF; cdr3_nt: TGCGCCAGCAGTGGCGCAGGGCTAGCGGGGCGCACCCCCGTAGATACGCAGTATTTT
clone_size: many; d_call: .; j_call: TRBJ2-5; v_call: TRBV29-1; cdr3_aa: CSVDSLGESEETQYF; cdr3_nt: TGCAGCGTTGACAGTTTGGGGGAGTCGGAGGAGACCCAGTACTTC
clone_size: .; d_call: TRBD1; j_call: TRBJ2-3; v_call: TRBV7-9; cdr3_aa: CASSSGQGAISTDTQYF; cdr3_nt: TGTGCCAGCAGCTCCGGGCAGGGGGCGATAAGCACAGATACGCAGTATTTT
clone_size: few; d_call: TRBD1; j_call: TRBJ1-2; v_call: TRBV5-1; cdr3_aa: CASSFPDRGSGYTF; cdr3_nt: TGCGCCAGCAGCTTCCCCGACAGGGGGAGTGGCTACACCTTC
clone_size: many; d_call: TRBD1; j_call: TRBJ1-2; v_call: TRBV4-1; cdr3_aa: CASSPARTGGAGGYTF; cdr3_nt: TGCGCCAGCAGCCCGGCCCGGACAGGGGGCGCCGGGGGCTACACCTTC
clone_size: few; d_call: .; j_call: TRBJ2-5; v_call: TRBV7-9; cdr3_aa: CASSLRRSAQETQYF; cdr3_nt: TGTGCCAGCAGCTTAAGACGTTCTGCCCAAGAGACCCAGTACTTC
clone_size: .; d_call: TRBD2; j_call: TRBJ2-7; v_call: TRBV10-1; cdr3_aa: CAKKGLASSYEQYF; cdr3_nt: TGCGCCAAAAAGGGACTAGCGTCATCCTACGAGCAGTACTTC
clone_size: .; d_call: .; j_call: TRBJ2-5; v_call: TRBV6-5; cdr3_aa: CASSYSRRRVKKETQYF; cdr3_nt: TGTGCCAGCAGTTACTCGAGACGCAGGGTAAAAAAAGAGACCCAGTACTTC
clone_size: few; d_call: TRBD2; j_call: TRBJ2-3; v_call: TRBV29-1; cdr3_aa: CSVDGGGARDTQYF; cdr3_nt: TGCAGCGTTGACGGCGGGGGGGCGAGAGATACGCAGTATTTT
clone_size: .; d_call: TRBD2; j_call: TRBJ2-1; v_call: TRBV5-1; cdr3_aa: CASSLVLAGGYNEQFF; cdr3_nt: TGCGCCAGCAGCTTGGTTCTAGCGGGAGGGTACAATGAGCAGTTCTTC
clone_size: .; d_call: .; j_call: TRBJ2-3; v_call: TRBV5-1; cdr3_aa: CASSPGLDTDTQYF; cdr3_nt: TGCGCCAGCAGCCCCGGTCTAGACACAGATACGCAGTATTTT
clone_size: .; d_call: TRBD1; j_call: TRBJ1-4; v_call: TRBV12-3/TRBV12-4; cdr3_aa: CASSQTGSNEKLFF; cdr3_nt: TGTGCCAGCAGCCAGACAGGGTCGAATGAAAAACTGTTTTTT
clone_size: .; d_call: TRBD1; j_call: TRBJ1-6; v_call: TRBV4-1; cdr3_aa: CASSQGSQGQFNSPLHF; cdr3_nt: TGCGCCAGCAGCCAAGGATCGCAGGGACAGTTTAATTCACCCCTCCACTTT
clone_size: .; d_call: TRBD1; j_call: TRBJ2-3; v_call: TRBV14; cdr3_aa: CASSRDWDRGTDTQYF; cdr3_nt: TGTGCCAGCAGCCGAGATTGGGACAGGGGAACAGATACGCAGTATTTT
clone_size: .; d_call: .; j_call: TRBJ2-3; v_call: TRBV20-1; cdr3_aa: CSAVPGASTDTQYF; cdr3_nt: TGCAGTGCCGTCCCAGGGGCTAGCACAGATACGCAGTATTTT
clone_size: .; d_call: TRBD2; j_call: TRBJ2-1; v_call: TRBV7-3; cdr3_aa: CASSLTSGGINAQFF; cdr3_nt: TGTGCCAGCAGCCTAACTAGCGGCGGGATTAATGCGCAGTTCTTC
clone_size: .; d_call: .; j_call: TRBJ2-3; v_call: TRBV6-6; cdr3_aa: CASSLAGLADTQYF; cdr3_nt: TGTGCCAGCAGTTTGGCGGGATTGGCAGATACGCAGTATTTT
clone_size: few; d_call: .; j_call: TRBJ2-7; v_call: TRBV3-1; cdr3_aa: CASSQELRGKNEQYF; cdr3_nt: TGTGCCAGCAGCCAAGAGCTGAGGGGGAAAAACGAGCAGTACTTC
clone_size: .; d_call: TRBD2; j_call: TRBJ2-5; v_call: TRBV9; cdr3_aa: CASILANQETQYF; cdr3_nt: TGTGCCAGCATACTAGCGAACCAAGAGACCCAGTACTTC
clone_size: .; d_call: .; j_call: TRBJ1-2; v_call: TRBV10-3; cdr3_aa: CAISDPGDPPSYTF; cdr3_nt: TGTGCCATCAGTGACCCCGGGGACCCTCCTAGCTACACCTTC
clone_size: few; d_call: .; j_call: TRBJ2-5; v_call: TRBV27; cdr3_aa: CASSNRLDTETQYF; cdr3_nt: TGTGCCAGCAGTAACAGGCTAGACACAGAGACCCAGTACTTC
clone_size: .; d_call: .; j_call: TRBJ2-7; v_call: TRBV7-9; cdr3_aa: CASSLPRGIGDEQYF; cdr3_nt: TGTGCCAGCAGCCTCCCGAGGGGAATCGGAGACGAGCAGTACTTC
clone_size: few; d_call: TRBD2; j_call: TRBJ2-3; v_call: TRBV5-1; cdr3_aa: CASSIAGGRTDTQYF; cdr3_nt: TGCGCCAGCAGCATAGCGGGGGGTCGCACAGATACGCAGTATTTT
clone_size: few; d_call: .; j_call: TRBJ2-1; v_call: TRBV10-3; cdr3_aa: CATTGPGGNEQFF; cdr3_nt: TGTGCCACGACAGGGCCCGGGGGCAATGAGCAGTTCTTC
clone_size: few; d_call: TRBD1; j_call: TRBJ1-2; v_call: TRBV7-2; cdr3_aa: CASTTRAYGQGYYYGYTF; cdr3_nt: TGTGCCAGCACCACCCGGGCCTACGGACAGGGCTACTACTATGGCTACACCTTC
clone_size: .; d_call: TRBD2; j_call: TRBJ2-7; v_call: TRBV6-5; cdr3_aa: CARKLAGAIFSYEQYF; cdr3_nt: TGTGCCAGAAAACTAGCGGGGGCGATCTTCTCCTACGAGCAGTACTTC